The 9 T cell receptor beta chains below were found in one sample sequenced in a study of blood T cell repertoires in COVID-19. The assay was immunoSEQ multiplex PCR, and TCRdb's table has in-frame clones only and misses some. Of just over 650,000 clones in the sample, 85% to 90% were seen once. The specimen sequenced was peripheral blood. These receptors were taken from a woman in her late teens or twenties with acute or convalescent COVID-19.

The chain couples TRBV11-2 to TRBJ1-2; D is possibly TRBD1 (6 bases). V was clipped by 5 bases and J by 6 bases, with 13 bases between them. CDR1 SGHAT and CDR2 FQNNGV come from the germline V gene. The CDR3 spans 13 residues. CDR3 sequence: CASSVHWTDGYTF. DNA of the CDR3: TGTGCCAGCAGCGTTCACTGGACAGATGGCTACACCTTC.

V gene TRBV4-3 combines with J gene TRBJ1-3, with 7 bases lining up with TRBD1. This CDR3 has 16 residues. Germline V gives CDR1 LGHNA, CDR2 YSLEER. The trim removed 4 bases at V and 0 bases at J, leaving 6 bases unmatched. CDR3 protein: CASSPQGQLSGNTIYF. In DNA, the CDR3 is TGCGCCAGCAGCCCCCAGGGACAGCTCTCTGGAAACACCATATATTTT.

This chain connects TRBV7-2 to TRBJ2-7; D not resolved. There are 13 residues in the CDR3. V lost 5 bases and J lost 3, with 11 bases in between. Per germline, CDR1 SGHTA and CDR2 FQGNSA. CDR3 in DNA: TGTGCCAGCAGCCAAGCACTTATCTACGAGCAGTACTTC. It translates to CASSQALIYEQYF.

CDR3 amino acids: CSGRDGYEAFF. CDR3 DNA sequence: TGCAGCGGGCGGGACGGCTATGAAGCTTTCTTT. The V gene is TRBV29-1, the J gene TRBJ1-1; D is possibly TRBD1 (5 bases). This CDR3 contains 11 residues. Trimming took off 7 bases at V and 7 bases at J, with 13 bases between the two ends. Looked up from germline, CDR1 is SQVTM and CDR2 is ANQGSEA.

The rearrangement uses TRBV10-3 and TRBJ1-2, with D perhaps matching TRBD1 (6 bases). Germline CDR1 reads ENHRY; CDR2 reads SYGVKD. This CDR3 comprises 12 residues. V was shortened by 10 bases and J by 1 base, with 10 bases between the two germline ends. In DNA form, the CDR3 reads TGTGCCACACAGGGCAATAACTATGGCTACACCTTC. It translates to CATQGNNYGYTF.

The chain links TRBV6-5 to TRBJ1-3; D uncertain. Trimming took 3 bases from V and 7 from J, leaving 7 bases between them. CDR1 and CDR2 (germline): MNHEY, SVGAGI. CDR3 length: 12 amino acids. The CDR3 DNA is TGTGCCAGCAGTTATAGTTGGAACACCATATATTTT. Its translation: CASSYSWNTIYF.

The chain recombines TRBV6-5 with TRBJ2-7, with D possibly matching TRBD1 (6 bases). Germline V lookup: CDR1 MNHEY, CDR2 SVGAGI. The ends were cut back, 5 bases at V and 2 bases at J, with 13 bases in the middle. CDR3 length equals 14 residues. CDR3 bases: TGTGCCAGCAGTCAGAGGGACACCGCCTACGAGCAGTACTTC. Protein product: CASSQRDTAYEQYF.

This clone came up a few times. The rearrangement uses TRBV9 and TRBJ1-6; TRBD1 matches at 7 bases. There are 14 residues in the CDR3. Germline loops: CDR1 SGDLS, CDR2 YYNGEE. The V gene end was trimmed by 3 bases and the J gene end by 7 bases; junction bases not matched to a gene: 4. The CDR3 protein is CASSAGTVNSPLHF. The CDR3 bases are TGTGCCAGCAGCGCCGGGACAGTAAATTCACCCCTCCACTTT.

The V call is TRBV6-6, the J call TRBJ1-1, with D unresolved. This CDR3 contains 14 residues. Trimming removed 6 bases at V and 0 bases at J, with 11 bases between. The V gene's germline CDR1 is MNHNY and CDR2 SVGAGI (reference sequence). The CDR3 DNA reads as TGTGCCAGCAGGAAACTCACAGTGAACACTGAAGCTTTCTTT. This sequence encodes CASRKLTVNTEAFF.